This T cell receptor beta chain derives from a study of CD8 T cells in Susac syndrome. This CDR3 is 15 amino acids long. The V end lost 2 bases, the J end lost 0 bases, and 11 bases lay between the germline ends. Germline loops: CDR1 MNHEY, CDR2 SMNVEV (reference sequence). Random hexamers were used to reverse transcribe an amount of about 0.5 to 1 ug RNA. TCRdb redid the calling of the immunoSEQ multiplex PCR reads with MiXCR, one entry per CDR3 protein. The sample yields approximately 190,000 distinct CDR3 sequences, roughly nine tenths seen once. Sequencing was carried out using CD4+ T cells from PBMCs. The chain carries TRBV27 and TRBJ2-7; no clear D. The clonotype comes from a human donor with Susac syndrome. The CDR3 protein is CASSLSKAYSYEQYF. The CDR3 bases are TGTGCCAGCAGTTTAAGTAAGGCCTACTCCTACGAGCAGTACTTC.